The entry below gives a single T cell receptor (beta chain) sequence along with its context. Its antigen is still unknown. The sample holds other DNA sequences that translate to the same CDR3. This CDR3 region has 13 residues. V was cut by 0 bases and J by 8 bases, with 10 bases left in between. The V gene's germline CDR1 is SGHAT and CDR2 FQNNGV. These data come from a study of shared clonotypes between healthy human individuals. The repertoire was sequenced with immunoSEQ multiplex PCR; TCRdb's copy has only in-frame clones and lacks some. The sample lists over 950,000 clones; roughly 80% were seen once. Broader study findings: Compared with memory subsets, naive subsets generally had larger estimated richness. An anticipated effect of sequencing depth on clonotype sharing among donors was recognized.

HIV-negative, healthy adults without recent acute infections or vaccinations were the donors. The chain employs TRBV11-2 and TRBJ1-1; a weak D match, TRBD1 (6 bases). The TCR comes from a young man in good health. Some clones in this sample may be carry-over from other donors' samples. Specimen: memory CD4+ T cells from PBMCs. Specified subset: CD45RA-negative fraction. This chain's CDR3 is CASSLEQGTEAFF. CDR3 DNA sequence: TGTGCCAGCAGCTTAGAACAGGGAACCGAAGCTTTCTTT.